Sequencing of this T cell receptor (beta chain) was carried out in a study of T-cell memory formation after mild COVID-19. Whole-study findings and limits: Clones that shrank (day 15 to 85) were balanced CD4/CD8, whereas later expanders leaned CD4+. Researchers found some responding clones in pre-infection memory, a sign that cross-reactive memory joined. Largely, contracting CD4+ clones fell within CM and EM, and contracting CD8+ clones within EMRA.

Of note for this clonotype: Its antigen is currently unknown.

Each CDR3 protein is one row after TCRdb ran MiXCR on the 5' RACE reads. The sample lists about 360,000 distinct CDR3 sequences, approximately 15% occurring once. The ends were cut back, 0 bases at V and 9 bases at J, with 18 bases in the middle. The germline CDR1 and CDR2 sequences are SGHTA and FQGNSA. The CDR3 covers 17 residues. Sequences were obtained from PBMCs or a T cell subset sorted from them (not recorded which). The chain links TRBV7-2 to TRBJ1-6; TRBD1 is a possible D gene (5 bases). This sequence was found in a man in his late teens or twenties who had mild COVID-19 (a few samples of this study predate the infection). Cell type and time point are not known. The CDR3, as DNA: TGTGCCAGCAGCTTAGCGCCGATGGGGGGGGTGAGTTCACCCCTCCACTTT. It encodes CASSLAPMGGVSSPLHF.